Shown below are 9 T cell receptor beta chains from a single sample sequenced in a study of regulatory T cells in long-lasting Graves disease. Combining iRepertoire HTBI primers with Arm-PCR of CDR3 regions, the authors built TCR beta libraries. TCRdb independently ran MiXCR on the multiplex PCR reads; one entry per CDR3 protein. The repertoire holds 400,000 to 500,000 distinct CDR3 sequences, with over 14% as singletons. Time point denoted: newly diagnosed GD, antithyroid drugs for less than 3 months. PBMC-extracted RNA yielded the TCR library. These same records also appear under a second study, on T cells in Graves' hyperthyroidism and ophthalmopathy.

This sample comprised peripheral blood mononuclear cells (PBMCs), obtained at new diagnosis, from a patient treated with antithyroid drugs. These receptor sequences come from a woman aged 40 to 49 with Graves disease.

This clonotype has just one count. The chain couples TRBV28 to TRBJ2-7; the D gene is possibly TRBD1 (5 bases). Trimming took 5 bases from V and 7 from J, leaving 18 bases between them. In germline, CDR1 is MDHEN, CDR2 SYDVKM. The CDR3 contains 14 residues. In DNA, the CDR3 is TGTGCCAGCAGTCCCCATTCTGAGGACAATGAGCAGTACTTC. Protein product: CASSPHSEDNEQYF.

This clonotype has a count of ten or more. This rearrangement joins TRBV12-3 or TRBV12-4 to TRBJ2-1, with D possibly matching TRBD2 (5 bases). Deletions cut 8 bases from V and 7 bases from J, with 18 bases between. The CDR3 has 14 amino acids. CDR3 protein: CASWTGYKRNEQFF. CDR3 nucleotides: TGTGCCAGCTGGACGGGATATAAACGAAATGAGCAGTTCTTC.

V and J are TRBV7-2 and TRBJ2-3, with D possibly being TRBD2 (7 bases). CDR1 is SGHTA and CDR2 is FQGNSA in the germline V gene. This CDR3 is 15 amino acids long. Trimming took 5 bases from V and 7 from J, leaving 19 bases between them. CDR3 sequence (DNA): TGTGCCAGCAGCCCGGCGGCGGGGGCGGGAAATACGCAGTATTTT. Protein sequence: CASSPAAGAGNTQYF.

This clonotype was seen at least ten times. The V gene is TRBV11-3, the J gene TRBJ1-1; D gene ambiguous. The CDR3 sequence is 14 residues long. Trimming shortened V by 1 base and J by 1 base, and 7 bases separated the two germline ends. Germline CDR1 and CDR2: SGHNT and YENEEA. CDR3 sequence reads: CASSLGHQNTEAFF. The CDR3 region has the DNA TGTGCCAGCAGCTTAGGGCACCAGAACACTGAAGCTTTCTTT.

In its sample, this clonotype was seen many times. J is TRBJ2-3 and V is TRBV5-1; TRBD2 agrees at 11 bases. With 4 bases clipped from V and 1 base from J, the junction kept 5 bases outside the gene matches. Per the germline V gene, CDR1 is SGHRS and CDR2 is YFSETQ. The CDR3 is made up of 16 amino acids. The CDR3 nucleotides are TGCGCCAGCAGCAGAGGGACTAGCGGTCGCACAGATACGCAGTATTTT. This gives the protein CASSRGTSGRTDTQYF.

The CDR3 DNA follows: TGTGCCAGCAGCGTAGGAAGGGGAGATCTACCCCGGAACACTGAAGCTTTCTTT. It encodes CASSVGRGDLPRNTEAFF. The V call is TRBV9, the J call TRBJ1-1, with D perhaps matching TRBD1 (5 bases). The germline gives CDR1 SGDLS, CDR2 YYNGEE. V was pared by 0 bases and J by 1 base, with 19 bases between. The CDR3 loop spans 18 amino acids.

This clonotype has ten or more counts. The rearrangement joins TRBV18 to TRBJ2-7, with D uncertain. Trimming took 5 bases from V and 7 from J, leaving 15 bases between them. Germline V gene sequence: CDR1 KGHSH, CDR2 LQKENI. The CDR3 extends over 13 amino acids. The CDR3 here is CASSTTREGEQYF. The CDR3 DNA reads as TGTGCCAGCTCAACGACTCGAGAAGGAGAGCAGTACTTC.

V and J are TRBV29-1 and TRBJ2-7; 8 bases map to TRBD1. The V and J ends lost 6 bases and 2 bases, in that order; junction bases with no gene match: 12. This CDR3 contains 15 residues. CDR1 and CDR2 (germline): SQVTM, ANQGSEA. The CDR3 reads CSVPPRQGSTYEQYF. CDR3 coding DNA: TGCAGCGTCCCCCCCCGACAGGGGTCGACCTACGAGCAGTACTTC.

This clonotype was counted only a few times. CDR3 nucleotides: TGTGCCAGCAGTTTAAGGCGGGCTGGGGCAGATACGCAGTATTTT. Encoded protein: CASSLRRAGADTQYF. The chain uses TRBV12-3 or TRBV12-4 and TRBJ2-3, with D perhaps matching TRBD2 (5 bases). V was pared by 2 bases and J by 4 bases, with 13 bases between. The CDR3 runs to 15 residues.